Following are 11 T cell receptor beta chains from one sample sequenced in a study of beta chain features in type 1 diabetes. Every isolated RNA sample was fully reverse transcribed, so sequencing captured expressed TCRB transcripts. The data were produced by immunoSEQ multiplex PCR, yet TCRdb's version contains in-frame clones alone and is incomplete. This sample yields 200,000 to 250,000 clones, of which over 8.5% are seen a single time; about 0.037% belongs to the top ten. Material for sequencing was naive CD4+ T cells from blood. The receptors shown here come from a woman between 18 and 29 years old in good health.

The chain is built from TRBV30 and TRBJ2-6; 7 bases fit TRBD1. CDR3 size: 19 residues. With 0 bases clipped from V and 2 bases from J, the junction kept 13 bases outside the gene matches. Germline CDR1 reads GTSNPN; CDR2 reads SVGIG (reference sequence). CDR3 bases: TGTGCCTGGAGTGTATTTCGAACAGGGGCTGGACCTGGGGCCAACGTCCTGACTTTC. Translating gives CAWSVFRTGAGPGANVLTF.

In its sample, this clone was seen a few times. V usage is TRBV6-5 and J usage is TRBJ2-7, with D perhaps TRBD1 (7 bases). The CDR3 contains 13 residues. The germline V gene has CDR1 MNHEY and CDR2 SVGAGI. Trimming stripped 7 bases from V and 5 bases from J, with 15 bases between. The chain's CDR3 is CASNSPGGNEQYF. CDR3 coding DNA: TGTGCCAGCAATAGCCCAGGGGGGAACGAGCAGTACTTC.

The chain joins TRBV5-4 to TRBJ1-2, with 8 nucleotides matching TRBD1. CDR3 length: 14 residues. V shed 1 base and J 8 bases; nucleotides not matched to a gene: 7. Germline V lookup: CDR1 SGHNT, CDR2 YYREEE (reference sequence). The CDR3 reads CASSLTIQGGGYTF. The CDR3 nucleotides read TGTGCCAGCAGCTTGACGATACAGGGGGGAGGCTACACCTTC. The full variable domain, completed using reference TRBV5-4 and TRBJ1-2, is ETGVTQSPTHLIKTRGQQVTLRCSSQSGHNTVSWYQQALGQGPQFIFQYYREEENGRGNFPPRFSGLQFPNYSSELNVNALELDDSALYLCASSLTIQGGGYTFGSGTRLTVV.

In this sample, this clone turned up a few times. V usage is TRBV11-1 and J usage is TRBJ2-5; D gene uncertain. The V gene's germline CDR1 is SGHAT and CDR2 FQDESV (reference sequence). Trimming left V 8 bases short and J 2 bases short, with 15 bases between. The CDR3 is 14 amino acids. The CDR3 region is CASSDLQSQETQYF. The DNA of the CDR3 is TGTGCCAGCTCAGATTTGCAGTCGCAAGAGACCCAGTACTTC.

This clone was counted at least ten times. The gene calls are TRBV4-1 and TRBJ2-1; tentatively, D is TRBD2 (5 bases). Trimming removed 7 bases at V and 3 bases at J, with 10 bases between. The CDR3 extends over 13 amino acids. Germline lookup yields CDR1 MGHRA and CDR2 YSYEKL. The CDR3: CASIPRDYNEQFF. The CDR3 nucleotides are TGCGCCAGCATTCCTCGGGACTACAATGAGCAGTTCTTC.

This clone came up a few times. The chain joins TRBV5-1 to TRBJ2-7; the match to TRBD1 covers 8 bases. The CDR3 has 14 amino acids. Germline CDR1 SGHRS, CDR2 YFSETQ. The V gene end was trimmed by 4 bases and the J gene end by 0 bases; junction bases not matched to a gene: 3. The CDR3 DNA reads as TGCGCCAGCAGCATGGACAGGGCCTCCTACGAGCAGTACTTC. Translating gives CASSMDRASYEQYF.

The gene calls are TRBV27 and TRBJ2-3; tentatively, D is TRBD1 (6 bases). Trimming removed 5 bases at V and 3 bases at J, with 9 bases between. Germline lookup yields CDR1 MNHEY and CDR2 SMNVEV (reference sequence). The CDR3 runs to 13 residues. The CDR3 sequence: CASSPGQTDTQYF. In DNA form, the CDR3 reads TGTGCCAGCAGTCCCGGACAGACAGATACGCAGTATTTT.

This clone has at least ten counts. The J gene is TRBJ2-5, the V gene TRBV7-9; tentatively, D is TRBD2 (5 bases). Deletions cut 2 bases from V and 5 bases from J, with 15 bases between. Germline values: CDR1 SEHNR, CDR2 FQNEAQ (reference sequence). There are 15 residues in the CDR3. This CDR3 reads CASSLLGREGETQYF. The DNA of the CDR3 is TGTGCCAGCAGCTTATTAGGACGGGAAGGGGAGACCCAGTACTTC. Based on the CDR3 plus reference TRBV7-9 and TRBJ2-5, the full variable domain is DTGVSQNPRHKITKRGQNVTFRCDPISEHNRLYWYRQTLGQGPEFLTYFQNEAQLEKSRLLSDRFSAERPKGSFSTLEIQRTEQGDSAMYLCASSLLGREGETQYFGPGTRLLVL.

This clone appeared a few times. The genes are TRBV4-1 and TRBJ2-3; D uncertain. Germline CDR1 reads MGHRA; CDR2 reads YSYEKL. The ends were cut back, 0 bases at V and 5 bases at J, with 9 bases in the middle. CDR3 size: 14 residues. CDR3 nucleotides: TGCGCCAGCAGCCAAGAACCGGTTAAAGATACGCAGTATTTT. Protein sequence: CASSQEPVKDTQYF.

This CDR3 reads CASSAGTLDGYTF. CDR3 nucleotides: TGTGCCAGCAGCGCCGGGACACTCGATGGCTACACCTTC. This chain links TRBV9 with TRBJ1-2; tentative D call: TRBD1 (6 bases). The CDR3 loop spans 13 amino acids. From germline, CDR1 is SGDLS and CDR2 YYNGEE. V was trimmed by 3 bases and J by 6 bases, leaving 12 bases between them.

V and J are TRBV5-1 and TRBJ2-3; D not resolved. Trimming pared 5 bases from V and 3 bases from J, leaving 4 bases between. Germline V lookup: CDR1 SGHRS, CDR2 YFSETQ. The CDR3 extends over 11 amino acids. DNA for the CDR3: TGCGCCAGCAGTCTAACAGATACGCAGTATTTT. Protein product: CASSLTDTQYF.